Shown below are 9 T cell receptor beta chains from a single sample sequenced in a study of blood T cell repertoires in COVID-19. Generated by immunoSEQ multiplex PCR, the TCRdb table keeps only in-frame clones and is missing some. This table holds approximately 170,000 clones, 81% found once. Sequencing input: peripheral blood. The receptors were sampled from a man between 60 and 75 years old with active or convalescent COVID-19.

The chain has TRBV6-5 and TRBJ1-6, with TRBD1 as a possible D gene (6 bases). V lost 10 bases and J lost 9, with 16 bases in between. CDR3 length equals 13 residues. Germline values: CDR1 MNHEY, CDR2 SVGAGI. This CDR3 is CATLTGEGSPLHF. CDR3 nucleotide sequence: TGTGCCACTCTGACAGGAGAGGGTTCACCCCTCCACTTT.

This clone was recorded a few times. The rearrangement uses TRBV7-9 and TRBJ2-7; D may be TRBD1 (5 bases). The CDR3 is 15 residues long. Germline CDR1 and CDR2: SEHNR and FQNEAQ (reference sequence). Trimming took off 1 base at V and 2 bases at J, with 12 bases between the two ends. CDR3 protein: CASSLVPDMTYEQYF. The CDR3 coding sequence is TGTGCCAGCAGCTTAGTCCCGGACATGACCTACGAGCAGTACTTC.

The rearrangement joins TRBV5-1 to TRBJ2-5; TRBD2 agrees at 10 bases. With V trimmed by 0 bases and J by 2 bases, 1 base remained unmatched. The V gene's germline CDR1 is SGHRS and CDR2 YFSETQ. This CDR3 is 15 amino acids long. CDR3 region: CASSLVSGGQETQYF. The CDR3 nucleotides are TGCGCCAGCAGCTTGGTTAGCGGGGGGCAAGAGACCCAGTACTTC.

The V gene is TRBV6-1, the J gene TRBJ1-5; possible D gene TRBD1, 5 bases. Germline CDR1 is MNHNS and CDR2 is SASEGT. The CDR3 runs to 16 residues. V was trimmed by 2 bases and J by 3 bases, leaving 14 bases between them. The CDR3, as DNA: TGTGCCAGCAGTGAACTGGGGGGAACGAACAATCAGCCCCAGCATTTT. It specifies CASSELGGTNNQPQHF.

This clone is deemed medium-sized. This chain links TRBV5-1 with TRBJ1-4; maybe TRBD1 (6 bases). The germline gives CDR1 SGHRS, CDR2 YFSETQ. The ends were cut back, 4 bases at V and 3 bases at J, with 13 bases in the middle. The CDR3 covers 15 residues. CDR3 sequence: CASSPTDSPNEKLFF. Here the CDR3 DNA reads TGCGCCAGCAGCCCGACGGACAGCCCTAATGAAAAACTGTTTTTT.

A few counts support this clone. The chain employs TRBV9 and TRBJ1-6; D is undetermined. Per germline, CDR1 SGDLS and CDR2 YYNGEE. The CDR3 has 15 residues. V dropped 4 bases and J dropped 5 bases, with 13 bases sitting between them. Written as DNA, the CDR3 is TGTGCCAGCAGCTCGGGTCCGAATAATAATTCACCCCTCCACTTT. The encoded protein is CASSSGPNNNSPLHF.

The chain is built from TRBV18 and TRBJ1-6; D is perhaps TRBD1 (6 bases). CDR3 length: 17 residues. V was pared by 2 bases and J by 4 bases, with 15 bases between. In germline, CDR1 is KGHSH, CDR2 LQKENI. The CDR3: CASSPTTGTPYNSPLHF. DNA for the CDR3: TGTGCCAGCTCACCAACCACCGGGACACCATATAATTCACCCCTCCACTTT.

This chain connects TRBV5-5 to TRBJ1-6; maybe TRBD1 (6 bases). With 0 bases removed from V and 10 bases from J, the gap between germline ends came to 11 bases. CDR1 and CDR2 from the germline V gene are SGHKS and YYEKEE (reference sequence). The CDR3 extends over 14 amino acids. In DNA form, the CDR3 reads TGTGCCAGCAGCTTGGAGGGGGAGGGATCACCCCTCCACTTT. This translates into CASSLEGEGSPLHF.

The rearrangement joins TRBV3-1 (or the pseudogene TRBV3-2) to TRBJ2-5; TRBD2 matches 11 bases. Germline CDR1 LGHDT, CDR2 YNNKEL (reference sequence). The CDR3 sequence is 15 residues long. The V gene end was trimmed by 4 bases and the J gene end by 1 base; junction bases not matched to a gene: 2. The CDR3 loop is CASSPSGGRQETQYF. The DNA for the CDR3 is TGTGCCAGCAGCCCTAGCGGGGGGCGCCAAGAGACCCAGTACTTC.